These 20 T cell receptor beta chains share one sample of origin, sequenced in a study of monozygotic twins with inflammatory bowel disease (dated by TCRdb to about 2019). The library was prepared using 5' RACE. TCRdb lists the instrument as Illumina HiSeq 2500. TCRdb reprocessed the public reads and reports one entry per CDR3 protein sequence, without DNA. This sample's table lists about 300,000 distinct CDR3 sequences. 5.6% of the sample is taken by the ten largest. The specimen was blood. These receptors were taken from a human donor with ulcerative colitis or Crohn's disease, or a healthy co-twin of an affected twin (not recorded which).

The J gene is TRBJ2-1, the V gene TRBV20-1; the TRBD1 assignment by TCRdb is unverifiable without DNA. The length of the CDR3 is 15 residues. Germline V gene sequence: CDR1 DFQATT, CDR2 SNEGSKA (reference sequence). The CDR3 here is CSAQKGAGGRNEQFF.

V and J are TRBV5-1 and TRBJ2-3. This CDR3 region has 13 residues. Germline V gene data show CDR1 as SGHRS and CDR2 as YFSETQ. This CDR3 is CASSTRDTDTQYF.

The V and J genes are TRBV29-1 and TRBJ2-7; TCRdb selects TRBD1, and the lack of DNA leaves this call unchecked. CDR1 and CDR2 from the germline V gene are SQVTM and ANQGSEA. The CDR3 covers 13 residues. The CDR3 sequence: CSLRTGGSYEQYF.

V is TRBV12-3 or TRBV12-4 and J is TRBJ1-1; lacking DNA, the TRBD1 call made by TCRdb goes unchecked. CDR3 length equals 15 residues. CDR3 residues: CASRLRWTGGTEAFF.

The chain is built from TRBV12-3 or TRBV12-4 and TRBJ2-3; the TRBD2 assignment by TCRdb is unverifiable without DNA. The CDR3 totals 15 residues. CDR3 in amino acids: CASTRGPPSTDTQYF.

The rearrangement joins TRBV6-1 to TRBJ2-1. CDR1 is MNHNS and CDR2 is SASEGT in the germline V gene. This CDR3 contains 17 residues. The CDR3 sequence: CASRSSGNMGSYNEQFF.

The V call is TRBV27, the J call TRBJ2-3; the D call from TCRdb, TRBD1, cannot be confirmed without DNA. The CDR3 is 16 amino acids. Germline CDR1 MNHEY, CDR2 SMNVEV (reference sequence). This chain's CDR3 is CASNRPGTGDTDTQYF.

The gene calls are TRBV4-1 and TRBJ2-3; without DNA, the TCRdb call of TRBD2 cannot be checked. The CDR3 runs to 14 residues. Germline loops: CDR1 MGHRA, CDR2 YSYEKL. Here the CDR3 reads CASSRAGGEDTQYF.

The chain employs TRBV5-1 and TRBJ2-1; the TCRdb call, TRBD2, lacks DNA for checking. Per germline, CDR1 SGHRS and CDR2 YFSETQ. The CDR3 contains 14 residues. CDR3 in amino acids: CASSLGQSGILQFF.

This chain links TRBV3-1 with TRBJ1-6; lacking DNA, the TRBD1 call made by TCRdb goes unchecked. The length of the CDR3 is 17 residues. The germline V gene encodes CDR1 LGHDT and CDR2 YNNKEL (reference sequence). CDR3 sequence reads: CASSQDIRTGHNSPLHF.

The chain joins TRBV6-2 or TRBV6-3 to TRBJ2-2; there is no DNA to check the TCRdb D call of TRBD2. In germline, CDR1 is MNHEY, CDR2 SVGEGT. The CDR3 is 15 residues long. CDR3 amino acids: CASSSIAGDTGELFF.

This rearrangement joins TRBV28 to TRBJ2-7; TCRdb's D gene call, TRBD2, goes unchecked for lack of DNA. CDR1 and CDR2 (germline): MDHEN, SYDVKM. The CDR3 is made up of 16 amino acids. CDR3 loop: CATRGIMRVGKDEQYF.

The chain combines TRBV20-1 with TRBJ2-1; TCRdb's assignment of TRBD1 cannot be checked, as there is no DNA. The germline CDR1 and CDR2 sequences are DFQATT and SNEGSKA (reference sequence). The length of the CDR3 is 14 residues. CDR3: CSACLPGPQNEQFF.

V usage is TRBV2 and J usage is TRBJ1-4. Per the germline V gene, CDR1 is SNHLY and CDR2 is FYNNEI. The CDR3 contains 15 residues. Here the CDR3 reads CASSERYGVGEKLFF.

The chain links TRBV6-2 or TRBV6-3 to TRBJ2-1. This CDR3 contains 13 residues. Germline-derived CDR1 and CDR2 are MNHEY and SVGEGT. CDR3 residues: CASVRSSYNEQFF.

This chain links TRBV5-1 with TRBJ2-2. CDR1 SGHRS and CDR2 YFSETQ come from the germline V gene. The CDR3 has 13 amino acids. This chain's CDR3 is CASSRPMTGELFF.

The chain uses TRBV28 and TRBJ1-1. The germline gives CDR1 MDHEN, CDR2 SYDVKM. The CDR3 runs to 13 residues. CDR3 sequence reads: CASSFSTDTEALF.

The chain joins TRBV28 to TRBJ2-3. The CDR3 runs 16 residues. From germline, CDR1 is MDHEN and CDR2 SYDVKM. The CDR3 protein is CASSWTGSLGSDTQYF.

The chain is built from TRBV2 and TRBJ2-7; TCRdb indicates TRBD1, and absent DNA this call remains unverified. Looked up from germline, CDR1 is SNHLY and CDR2 is FYNNEI. The CDR3 sequence is 20 residues long. CDR3 residues: CASSEPSAFGTGESHYEQYF. Combining the CDR3 with reference TRBV2 and TRBJ2-7 gives the whole variable domain EPEVTQTPSHQVTQMGQEVILRCVPISNHLYFYWYRQILGQKVEFLVSFYNNEISEKSEIFDDQFSVERPDGSNFTLKIRSTKLEDSAMYFCASSEPSAFGTGESHYEQYFGPGTRLTVT.

The chain carries TRBV12-3 or TRBV12-4 and TRBJ2-5; the TCRdb D gene call, TRBD2, has no DNA to confirm it. The CDR3 loop spans 12 amino acids. CDR3 amino acids: CASYGAEETQYF.